Sequencing of this T cell receptor beta chain was carried out in a study of blood T cells in healthy people across ages. Study conclusions and caveats: PBMC samples, being unsorted, prevented any conclusive comparison of naive and antigen-experienced cells. Estimates of diversity drawn from one million T cells were considered underestimates. A greater number of naive CD4+ cells and higher diversity distinguished long-lived donors from aged donors.

With a J-beta primer mix and a sample-barcoded 5' primer, a second PCR ran about 6 to 11 cycles. MiXCR, run by TCRdb on the 5' RACE reads, gives a single entry per CDR3 protein. This sample has 800,000 to 950,000 distinct CDR3 sequences; 25% to 35% occur once, and the top ten carry roughly 10%. This CDR3 region has 13 residues. V lost 2 bases, J lost 7 bases, and 11 bases lay in between. Germline lookup yields CDR1 SGHTA and CDR2 FQGNSA. This clonotype was seen repeatedly, ten times or more. Its antigen is currently unknown. The same sample was also used in a study of T cells of mothers and their children. This second report adds: In each mother, TCR beta CDR3 reads exceeded 10 million; in each child, they numbered approximately 3 million.

The sample comprised blood. The chain joins TRBV7-2 to TRBJ1-1; no firm D call. This sequence originates from a middle-aged woman in good health. The CDR3 is CASSLYQISEAFF. The DNA for the CDR3 is TGTGCCAGCAGCTTATATCAGATAAGTGAAGCTTTCTTT.